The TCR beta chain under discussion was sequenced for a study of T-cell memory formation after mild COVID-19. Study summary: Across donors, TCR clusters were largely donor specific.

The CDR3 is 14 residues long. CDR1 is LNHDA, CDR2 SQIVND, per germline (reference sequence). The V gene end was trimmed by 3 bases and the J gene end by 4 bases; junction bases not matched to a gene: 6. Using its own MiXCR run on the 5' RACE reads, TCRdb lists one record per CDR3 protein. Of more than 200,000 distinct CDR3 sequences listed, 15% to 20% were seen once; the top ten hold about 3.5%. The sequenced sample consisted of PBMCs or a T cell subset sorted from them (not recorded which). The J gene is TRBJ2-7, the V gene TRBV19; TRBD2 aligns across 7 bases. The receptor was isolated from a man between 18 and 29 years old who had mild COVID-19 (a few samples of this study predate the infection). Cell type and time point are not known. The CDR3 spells CASSMKGRDYEQYF. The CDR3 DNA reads TGTGCCAGTAGTATGAAGGGGAGGGATTACGAGCAGTACTTC.